Listed here are 14 T cell receptor beta chains from one sample, sequenced in a study of CD8 T cells in ankylosing spondylitis. TCRdb re-analysed the 5' RACE reads in MiXCR, keeping a single row per CDR3 protein. This sample has approximately 140,000 distinct CDR3 sequences, with 8% to 9% found just once. The sequenced sample was synovial fluid, either unsorted or a sorted T cell fraction (not recorded which). The source of these receptors is a male donor with ankylosing spondylitis.

The DNA for the CDR3 is TGTGCCAGCAGCTCCGGGATCCTTGAGACCCAGTACTTC. Translation: CASSSGILETQYF. The chain is built from TRBV5-6 and TRBJ2-5; a weak D match, TRBD2 (5 bases). V was trimmed by 3 bases and J by 5 bases, leaving 11 bases between them. The germline CDR1 and CDR2 sequences are SGHDT and YYEEEE. The CDR3 covers 13 residues.

Only one count was recorded for this clonotype. V is TRBV12-3 or TRBV12-4 and J is TRBJ2-6, with D perhaps given as TRBD1 or TRBD2 (5 bases each). The CDR3 length is 19 residues. Between the trimmed V and J ends, which lost 2 bases and 0 bases, there was a span of 17 bases. The CDR3: CASSLWSPGRISGANVLTF. As DNA, the CDR3 is TGTGCCAGCAGTTTATGGAGTCCGGGACGGATCTCTGGGGCCAACGTCCTGACTTTC.

There are many counts of this clonotype. The CDR3 coding sequence is TGCGCCAGCAGCCGAACCCCAACAGGGACCGGGGAGCTGTTTTTT. It is translated as CASSRTPTGTGELFF. This chain links TRBV4-1 with TRBJ2-2; TRBD1 might be the D (6 bases). CDR1 MGHRA and CDR2 YSYEKL come from the germline V gene. This CDR3 spans 15 amino acids. V dropped 4 bases and J dropped 5 bases, with 14 bases sitting between them.

V and J are TRBV5-1 and TRBJ1-2, with TRBD1 matching over 12 bases. Losses at the gene ends were 3 bases for V and 5 bases for J; bases not matched to a gene: 5. The CDR3 spans 15 residues. The V gene's germline CDR1 is SGHRS and CDR2 YFSETQ. CDR3 DNA sequence: TGCGCCAGCAGCTCAGGGACAGGGGGCTTGTATGGCTACACCTTC. This encodes CASSSGTGGLYGYTF.

The chain uses TRBV5-1 and TRBJ2-3; D perhaps matches TRBD1 (5 bases). Germline lookup yields CDR1 SGHRS and CDR2 YFSETQ. There are 17 residues in the CDR3. Trimming took off 7 bases at V and 0 bases at J, with 21 bases between the two ends. CDR3 DNA: TGCGCCAGCGGGGCGTCGGTGTTCTCCTCTAGCACAGATACGCAGTATTTT. Amino acids: CASGASVFSSSTDTQYF.

This clonotype showed up many times. The rearrangement joins TRBV7-9 to TRBJ2-1, with 11 bases identical to TRBD2. Losses at the gene ends were 0 bases for V and 6 bases for J; bases not matched to a gene: 4. The germline CDR1 and CDR2 sequences are SEHNR and FQNEAQ (reference sequence). The length of the CDR3 is 16 residues. DNA of the CDR3: TGTGCCAGCAGCTTAGCACTAGCGGGGGAGTTCAATGAGCAGTTCTTC. Amino acids: CASSLALAGEFNEQFF.

The chain carries TRBV20-1 and TRBJ2-1; 10 positions match TRBD2. V gave up 5 bases and J gave up 7 bases; unmatched junction bases: 17. This CDR3 has 17 residues. Germline assignment: CDR1 DFQATT and CDR2 SNEGSKA (reference sequence). CDR3 region: CSAGKIAGGSIINEQFF. The CDR3 DNA follows: TGCAGTGCTGGAAAAATAGCGGGAGGTAGCATCATTAATGAGCAGTTCTTC.

The V call is TRBV6-5, the J call TRBJ1-5; D not certain. Germline V gene data show CDR1 as MNHEY and CDR2 as SVGAGI. V was clipped by 2 bases and J by 5 bases, with 19 bases between them. The CDR3 is 17 amino acids. CDR3 nucleotide sequence: TGTGCCAGCAGTTACCGCGGGCCCAACTCCTTGTATCAGCCCCAGCATTTT. Its protein is CASSYRGPNSLYQPQHF.

This clonotype has a count of ten or more. V usage is TRBV7-2 and J usage is TRBJ1-2; TRBD1 is a possible D gene (5 bases). The ends were cut back, 5 bases at V and 5 bases at J, with 15 bases in the middle. Germline assignment: CDR1 SGHTA and CDR2 FQGNSA. This CDR3 comprises 14 residues. The CDR3 region has the DNA TGTGCCAGCAGCGCATCCGGGACGGAGTATGGCTACACCTTC. Amino acid sequence: CASSASGTEYGYTF.

This clonotype occurred many times. The CDR3 sequence: CASSVRETQYF. The CDR3 DNA reads TGTGCCAGCAGCGTCCGAGAGACCCAGTACTTC. The V call is TRBV5-4, the J call TRBJ2-5, with unresolved D. The V and J ends lost 4 bases and 4 bases respectively, with 5 bases between them. This CDR3 spans 11 amino acids. CDR1 and CDR2 from the germline V gene are SGHNT and YYREEE (reference sequence).

In this sample, this clonotype turned up many times. V is TRBV28 and J is TRBJ2-7; 9 bases fit TRBD1. Germline loops: CDR1 MDHEN, CDR2 SYDVKM. Trimming at V came to 6 bases and at J to 1 base, leaving 4 bases not matched to a gene. This CDR3 spans 14 amino acids. The CDR3: CASRGGTGSYEQYF. As DNA, the CDR3 is TGTGCCAGCAGGGGTGGGACAGGGTCCTACGAGCAGTACTTC.

This clonotype was seen repeatedly, ten times or more. Relative to the germline gene, one junction end is altered; a read error may explain this. The gene calls are TRBV20-1 and TRBJ1-2, with D possibly matching TRBD1 (5 bases). CDR1 and CDR2 from the germline V gene are DFQATT and SNEGSKA (reference sequence). CDR3 size: 11 residues. The DNA of the CDR3 is TGCAGTGCAGCCCGGGCAGGGAACTCCCTCTTC. Translating it yields CSAARAGNSLF.

This clonotype was observed a handful of times. This chain joins TRBV5-4 and TRBJ1-6; 7 positions match TRBD1. CDR1 and CDR2 (germline): SGHNT, YYREEE (reference sequence). V was clipped by 4 bases and J by 8 bases; unmatched bases: 9. This CDR3 spans 15 amino acids. The CDR3 loop is CASSQGTESYSPLHF. The CDR3 bases are TGTGCCAGCAGCCAGGGGACAGAATCGTATTCACCCCTCCACTTT. Based on the CDR3 plus reference TRBV5-4 and TRBJ1-6, the full variable domain is ETGVTQSPTHLIKTRGQQVTLRCSSQSGHNTVSWYQQALGQGPQFIFQYYREEENGRGNFPPRFSGLQFPNYSSELNVNALELDDSALYLCASSQGTESYSPLHFGNGTRLTVT.

This clonotype has a count of ten or more. J is TRBJ2-3 and V is TRBV7-9; D perhaps matches TRBD2 (5 bases). Germline values: CDR1 SEHNR, CDR2 FQNEAQ (reference sequence). This CDR3 has 17 residues. Deletions cut 2 bases from V and 6 bases from J, with 21 bases between. In DNA, the CDR3 is TGTGCCAGCAGCTTAACTTGGACCCCGGGGAATAGGGATACGCAGTATTTT. Its translation is CASSLTWTPGNRDTQYF.